Below are 18 T cell receptor beta chains sequenced from a single sample in a study of blood T cell repertoires in COVID-19. Generated by immunoSEQ multiplex PCR, the TCRdb table keeps only in-frame clones and is missing some. Of about 140,000 clones in the sample, roughly 88% are singletons; the top ten hold 10%. The source material was peripheral blood. These receptors were obtained from a man in his sixties with active or convalescent COVID-19.

The rearrangement joins TRBV9 to TRBJ2-2; D possibly corresponds to TRBD1 (5 bases). The V gene's germline CDR1 is SGDLS and CDR2 YYNGEE. V shed 0 bases and J shed 4 bases, with 10 bases lying between them. This CDR3 comprises 15 residues. CDR3 in amino acids: CASSVDRGVTGELFF. CDR3 coding DNA: TGTGCCAGCAGCGTAGATAGGGGTGTCACCGGGGAGCTGTTTTTT.

The V call is TRBV30, the J call TRBJ1-5; unclear D gene. The germline V and J ends were trimmed by 2 bases and 0 bases, with 8 bases remaining between them. CDR1 and CDR2 (germline): GTSNPN, SVGIG (reference sequence). This CDR3 has 14 residues. This CDR3 reads CAWSTSNSNQPQHF. DNA of the CDR3: TGTGCCTGGAGTACTAGTAATAGCAATCAGCCCCAGCATTTT.

This chain connects TRBV29-1 to TRBJ1-4; no definite D call. Germline CDR1 reads SQVTM; CDR2 reads ANQGSEA. The CDR3 is 17 amino acids. Between the trimmed V and J ends, which lost 1 base and 0 bases, there was a span of 15 bases. The CDR3 loop reads CSVEVRSESATNEKLFF. Here the CDR3 DNA reads TGCAGCGTTGAAGTACGGTCTGAATCTGCAACTAATGAAAAACTGTTTTTT. Full variable domain (rest looked up from reference TRBV29-1 and TRBJ1-4): SAVISQKPSRDICQRGTSLTIQCQVDSQVTMMFWYRQQPGQSLTLIATANQGSEATYESGFVIDKFPISRPNLTFSTLTVSNMSPEDSSIYLCSVEVRSESATNEKLFFGSGTQLSVL.

The chain recombines TRBV28 with TRBJ2-7; 8 positions match TRBD1. The germline gives CDR1 MDHEN, CDR2 SYDVKM. V gave up 5 bases and J gave up 5 bases; unmatched junction bases: 5. The CDR3 runs 13 residues. The CDR3 coding sequence is TGTGCCAGCAGTCATGGACAGGGCGACGAGCAGTACTTC. This encodes CASSHGQGDEQYF.

The chain uses TRBV28 and TRBJ2-7; 14 bases agree with TRBD2. From germline, CDR1 is MDHEN and CDR2 SYDVKM. This CDR3 spans 15 amino acids. The V gene end was trimmed by 5 bases and the J gene end by 4 bases; junction bases not matched to a gene: 4. CDR3 region: CASSRGLAGVYEQYV. CDR3 coding DNA: TGTGCCAGCAGTAGGGGACTAGCGGGAGTGTACGAGCAGTACGTC.

This chain links TRBV28 with TRBJ2-5; weak D call: TRBD2 (7 bases). The CDR3 runs 14 residues. Germline-derived CDR1 and CDR2 are MDHEN and SYDVKM. The CDR3 protein is CPAVGGVRGETQYF. CDR3 DNA: TGTCCCGCCGTGGGAGGGGTCAGGGGAGAGACCCAGTACTTC.

CDR3 sequence: CASSHPPETGGWTEAFF. DNA for the CDR3: TGCGCCAGCAGTCACCCCCCTGAAACAGGGGGTTGGACTGAAGCTTTCTTT. V and J are TRBV23-1 and TRBJ1-1, with TRBD1 matching 8 bases. TRBV23-1 counts as an open reading frame of uncertain function. The CDR3 loop spans 17 amino acids. The junction had 14 bases not matched to a gene; V was cut back by 3 bases and J by 5 bases.

The chain combines TRBV7-2 with TRBJ1-5; the match to TRBD1 covers 7 bases. This CDR3 contains 15 residues. Germline V lookup: CDR1 SGHTA, CDR2 FQGNSA. V lost 3 bases, J lost 3 bases, and 5 bases stayed unmatched. The CDR3 sequence: CASSLSGGINQPQHF. As DNA, the CDR3 is TGTGCCAGCAGCTTGTCAGGGGGTATCAATCAGCCCCAGCATTTT. The whole variable domain, remainder taken from reference TRBV7-2 and TRBJ1-5, is GAGVSQSPSNKVTEKGKDVELRCDPISGHTALYWYRQSLGQGLEFLIYFQGNSAPDKSGLPSDRFSAERTGGSVSTLTIQRTQQEDSAVYLCASSLSGGINQPQHFGDGTRLSIL.

The chain joins TRBV6-6 to TRBJ2-7; 7 nucleotides match TRBD1. CDR3 length: 17 residues. Germline CDR1 reads MNHNY; CDR2 reads SVGAGI (reference sequence). The ends lost 5 bases at V and 2 bases at J; junction bases unmatched: 15. CDR3 sequence (DNA): TGTGCCAGCAGTCCTACTCACAGGGGCACCCTAACCTACGAGCAGTACGTC. Translating it yields CASSPTHRGTLTYEQYV.

The V call is TRBV2, the J call TRBJ1-1, with D tentatively TRBD1 (6 bases). Germline loops: CDR1 SNHLY, CDR2 FYNNEI. The length of the CDR3 is 12 residues. The DNA for the CDR3 is TGTGAGGGGGGGGAGGTGAACACTGAAGCTTTCTTT. It translates to CEGGEVNTEAFF.

J is TRBJ2-6 and V is TRBV7-8; 8 nucleotides line up with TRBD1. V lost 2 bases to trimming and J lost 2 bases; unmatched junction nucleotides: 8. CDR3 size: 18 residues. CDR1 SGHVS and CDR2 FQNEAQ come from the germline V gene. The DNA for the CDR3 is TGTGCCAGCAGCTTATTGAGGGCAGGGGGCGCTGGGGCCAACGTCCTGACTTTC. Translated, it gives CASSLLRAGGAGANVLTF. Filled out from reference TRBV7-8 and TRBJ2-6, the complete variable domain reads GAGVSQSPRYKVAKRGQDVALRCDPISGHVSLFWYQQALGQGPEFLTYFQNEAQLDKSGLPSDRFFAERPEGSVSTLKIQRTQQEDSAVYLCASSLLRAGGAGANVLTFGAGSRLTVL.

The chain recombines TRBV13 with TRBJ2-1, with TRBD2 identical over 9 bases. Germline V CDR1 and CDR2: PRHDT, FYEKMQ (reference sequence). Trimming cost V 0 bases and J 0 bases; bases outside gene matches: 6. The length of the CDR3 is 18 residues. DNA of the CDR3: TGTGCCAGCAGCTTAGGGCTAGCGGGACGCAGCTCCTACAATGAGCAGTTCTTC. Protein: CASSLGLAGRSSYNEQFF.

The CDR3 coding sequence is TGTGCCAGCAGCTTAGATCGAGGGCGCAATCAGCCCCAGCATTTT. Translation gives CASSLDRGRNQPQHF. The chain is built from TRBV7-2 and TRBJ1-5; D remains ambiguous. V lost 1 base, J lost 2 bases, and 9 bases lay in between. Per the germline V gene, CDR1 is SGHTA and CDR2 is FQGNSA. The CDR3 is 15 amino acids.

For the CDR3, the DNA is TGTGCCAGCAGCCCTCGTTCCCTCTCTGGGGCCAACGTCCTGACTTTC. Its translation is CASSPRSLSGANVLTF. The chain recombines TRBV7-6 with TRBJ2-6; D gene unclear. The V gene's germline CDR1 is SGHVS and CDR2 FNYEAQ. The CDR3 loop spans 16 amino acids. V lost 5 bases and J lost 0, with 11 bases in between.

This CDR3 is CASSRGQGTYNEQFF. The CDR3 region has the DNA TGTGCCAGCAGCCGCGGACAGGGAACCTACAATGAGCAGTTCTTC. The V gene is TRBV7-2, the J gene TRBJ2-1; 8 bases agree with TRBD1. Germline trimming cut 5 bases from V and 2 bases from J; bases unmatched to any gene: 5. CDR3 length: 15 residues. Germline CDR1 SGHTA, CDR2 FQGNSA.

The chain links TRBV5-4 to TRBJ1-1; perhaps TRBD1 as D (5 bases). CDR3 length equals 13 residues. Germline CDR1 SGHNT, CDR2 YYREEE (reference sequence). The V gene lost 4 bases and the J gene lost 4 bases, with 11 bases spanning the gap. CDR3 sequence: CASSRGGGTEAFF. CDR3 nucleotide sequence: TGTGCCAGCAGCCGGGGCGGGGGCACTGAAGCTTTCTTT.

This clone was observed once. This rearrangement joins TRBV6-5 to TRBJ1-5; 12 positions agree with TRBD1. Trimming at V came to 7 bases and at J to 7 bases, leaving 8 bases not matched to a gene. The length of the CDR3 is 15 residues. Germline assignment: CDR1 MNHEY and CDR2 SVGAGI. The CDR3 DNA sequence: TGTGCCAGCACTAAGGGACAGGGGGCTATACAGCCCCAGCATTTT. It yields the protein CASTKGQGAIQPQHF.

The chain combines TRBV18 with TRBJ1-6; 10 positions agree with TRBD1. V trimming: 3 bases; J trimming: 10 bases; junction bases outside the gene matches: 6. The CDR3 is made up of 15 amino acids. CDR1 and CDR2 (germline): KGHSH, LQKENI. The CDR3, as DNA: TGTGCCAGCTCACCCCGGGACAGGGGAGGATCACCCCTCCACTTT. It specifies CASSPRDRGGSPLHF.